Below, 14 T cell receptor beta chains from the same sample are listed, as sequenced in a study of shared clonotypes between healthy human individuals. The data were produced by immunoSEQ multiplex PCR, yet TCRdb's version contains in-frame clones alone and is incomplete. The sample consists of about 1.1 million clones, 60% to 80% of them appearing once. Material for sequencing was memory CD4+ T cells from PBMCs. Documented subset: CD45RA-negative fraction. The receptors derive from a man in his late teens or twenties in good health. Some clones in this sample may be carry-over from other donors' samples.

In this sample, this clone turned up a few times. The chain joins TRBV7-2 to TRBJ2-3; no clear D gene. Trimming took 1 base from V and 0 from J, leaving 11 bases between them. Germline V gene sequence: CDR1 SGHTA, CDR2 FQGNSA. The CDR3 spans 16 residues. CDR3 nucleotides: TGTGCCAGCAGCTTAGGGGTAGCAGCTAGCACAGATACGCAGTATTTT. Encoded protein: CASSLGVAASTDTQYF. The entire variable domain, with the rest obtained from reference TRBV7-2 and TRBJ2-3, is as follows: GAGVSQSPSNKVTEKGKDVELRCDPISGHTALYWYRQSLGQGLEFLIYFQGNSAPDKSGLPSDRFSAERTGGSVSTLTIQRTQQEDSAVYLCASSLGVAASTDTQYFGPGTRLTVL.

This clone showed up just once. The chain is built from TRBV10-3 and TRBJ2-1, with 7 bases fitting TRBD1. CDR1 is ENHRY, CDR2 SYGVKD, per germline. The CDR3 loop spans 11 amino acids. V was clipped by 6 bases and J by 7 bases; unmatched bases: 0. CDR3 region: CAIRTGNEQFF. The CDR3 DNA is TGTGCCATCAGGACAGGGAATGAGCAGTTCTTC.

This clone was seen only once. The chain links TRBV5-1 to TRBJ2-3, with 9 bases identical to TRBD2. The V gene end was trimmed by 0 bases and the J gene end by 5 bases; junction bases not matched to a gene: 7. Germline V lookup: CDR1 SGHRS, CDR2 YFSETQ. The length of the CDR3 is 16 residues. The CDR3: CASSLEPSGKGDTQYF. DNA of the CDR3: TGCGCCAGCAGCTTGGAACCTAGCGGGAAGGGAGATACGCAGTATTTT.

The V gene is TRBV28, the J gene TRBJ1-1; 12 nucleotides match TRBD1. Per the germline V gene, CDR1 is MDHEN and CDR2 is SYDVKM. The trim removed 6 bases at V and 0 bases at J, leaving 23 bases unmatched. There are 22 residues in the CDR3. CDR3 coding DNA: TGTGCCAGCAGCCGGGACAGGGGGCAGATCGGGCTCTTAACCTACTTGAACACTGAAGCTTTCTTT. Protein product: CASSRDRGQIGLLTYLNTEAFF.

This rearrangement joins TRBV19 to TRBJ1-1, with 9 bases lining up with TRBD1. Germline CDR1 and CDR2: LNHDA and SQIVND (reference sequence). The CDR3 totals 13 residues. The V and J ends lost 10 bases and 3 bases, in that order; junction bases with no gene match: 6. CDR3 DNA sequence: TGTGCCACCAGGGACAGGGAGTACACTGAAGCTTTCTTT. Translation gives CATRDREYTEAFF.

The chain employs TRBV28 and TRBJ1-5, with D perhaps matching TRBD1 (5 bases). The germline V and J ends were trimmed by 3 bases and 0 bases, with 12 bases remaining between them. The CDR3 consists of 16 residues. Germline V CDR1 and CDR2: MDHEN, SYDVKM. The CDR3: CASSFAGTRSNQPQHF. The CDR3 DNA is TGTGCCAGCAGTTTCGCAGGGACCCGTAGCAATCAGCCCCAGCATTTT. The variable domain in full, with the rest retrieved from reference TRBV28 and TRBJ1-5, is DVKVTQSSRYLVKRTGEKVFLECVQDMDHENMFWYRQDPGLGLRLIYFSYDVKMKEKGDIPEGYSVSREKKERFSLILESASTNQTSMYLCASSFAGTRSNQPQHFGDGTRLSIL.

This clone was found once. Written as DNA, the CDR3 is TGTGCCAGGCCCGCTCCATCCGGGACGGTAGCTAACTATGGCTACACCTTC. Translating gives CARPAPSGTVANYGYTF. The chain links TRBV19 to TRBJ1-2; maybe TRBD1 (5 bases). The CDR3 runs to 17 residues. Trimming cost V 9 bases and J 0 bases, with 23 bases left between them. CDR1 and CDR2 (germline): LNHDA, SQIVND (reference sequence).

CDR3 sequence: CASSLGTGGFGYGYTF. DNA of the CDR3: TGTGCCAGCAGCTTAGGGACAGGGGGTTTCGGCTATGGCTACACCTTC. V usage is TRBV7-8 and J usage is TRBJ1-2, with 10 bases lining up with TRBD1. J gave up 4 bases and V 1 base, and 6 bases lay outside the gene matches. Germline CDR1 reads SGHVS; CDR2 reads FQNEAQ. The CDR3 covers 16 residues.

The count of this clone is one. A read error is the likely source, as a far larger clone sits one nucleotide away. The V and J genes are TRBV5-6 and TRBJ1-2; TRBD1 might be the D (5 bases). The CDR3 contains 16 residues. With 4 bases removed from V and 2 bases from J, the gap between germline ends came to 18 bases. CDR1 is SGHDT, CDR2 YYEEEE, per germline. The CDR3 region has the DNA TGTGCCAGCAGCGATTTGGGACGGGGATTGAACTATGGCTACACCTTC. Translation gives CASSDLGRGLNYGYTF.

The gene calls are TRBV6-6 and TRBJ2-2; D is perhaps TRBD2 (6 bases). From germline, CDR1 is MNHNY and CDR2 SVGAGI (reference sequence). Trimming stripped 8 bases from V and 6 bases from J, with 13 bases between. The CDR3 contains 13 residues. CDR3 bases: TGTGCCAGCGGCGTAGGAGGGGCCGGGGAGCTGTTTTTT. This codes for CASGVGGAGELFF.

The chain joins TRBV27 to TRBJ2-7; the D is unclear. Germline loops: CDR1 MNHEY, CDR2 SMNVEV (reference sequence). V was clipped by 6 bases and J by 0 bases, with 12 bases between them. The CDR3 sequence is 14 residues long. CDR3 loop: CASRPYGSSYEQYF. In DNA form, the CDR3 reads TGTGCCAGCAGGCCTTACGGAAGCTCCTACGAGCAGTACTTC.

The chain recombines TRBV2 with TRBJ2-3, with D unresolved. V was cut by 6 bases and J by 2 bases, with 12 bases left in between. The CDR3 is 14 residues long. Germline V gene sequence: CDR1 SNHLY, CDR2 FYNNEI. The DNA of the CDR3 is TGTGCCAGCAGGAATCTAATCTTCACAGATACGCAGTATTTT. Its translation is CASRNLIFTDTQYF.

The chain combines TRBV9 with TRBJ2-3; 8 positions agree with TRBD1. The germline CDR1 and CDR2 sequences are SGDLS and YYNGEE. This CDR3 comprises 14 residues. V lost 3 bases, J lost 6 bases, and 6 bases stayed unmatched. CDR3 bases: TGTGCCAGCAGCGGACGGGACAGGCTGGATACGCAGTATTTT. Its translation: CASSGRDRLDTQYF.

V gene TRBV5-1 combines with J gene TRBJ2-7; D tentatively fits TRBD1 or TRBD2 (5 bases each). V shed 6 bases and J shed 7 bases, with 14 bases lying between them. Germline values: CDR1 SGHRS, CDR2 YFSETQ. The CDR3 sequence is 12 residues long. The CDR3 spells CASKDQGEEQYF. Here the CDR3 DNA reads TGCGCCAGCAAGGACCAGGGAGAAGAGCAGTACTTC.